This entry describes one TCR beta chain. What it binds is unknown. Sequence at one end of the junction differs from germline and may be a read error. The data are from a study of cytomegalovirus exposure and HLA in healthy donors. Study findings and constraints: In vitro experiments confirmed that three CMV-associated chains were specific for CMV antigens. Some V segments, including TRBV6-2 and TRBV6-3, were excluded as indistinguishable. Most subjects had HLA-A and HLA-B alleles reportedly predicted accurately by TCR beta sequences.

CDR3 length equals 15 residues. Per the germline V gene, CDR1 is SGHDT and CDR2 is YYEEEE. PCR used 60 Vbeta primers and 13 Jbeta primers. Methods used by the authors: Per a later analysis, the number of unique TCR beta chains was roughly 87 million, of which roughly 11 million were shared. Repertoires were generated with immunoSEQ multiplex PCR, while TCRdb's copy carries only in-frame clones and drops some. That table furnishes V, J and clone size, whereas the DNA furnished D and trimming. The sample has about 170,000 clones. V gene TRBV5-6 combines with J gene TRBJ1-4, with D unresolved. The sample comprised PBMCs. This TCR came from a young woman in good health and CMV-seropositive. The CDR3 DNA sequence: TGTGCCGGCAGCTTGATTCGGAGTGGAGGTGAAAAACTGTTTTTT. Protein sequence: CAGSLIRSGGEKLFF.